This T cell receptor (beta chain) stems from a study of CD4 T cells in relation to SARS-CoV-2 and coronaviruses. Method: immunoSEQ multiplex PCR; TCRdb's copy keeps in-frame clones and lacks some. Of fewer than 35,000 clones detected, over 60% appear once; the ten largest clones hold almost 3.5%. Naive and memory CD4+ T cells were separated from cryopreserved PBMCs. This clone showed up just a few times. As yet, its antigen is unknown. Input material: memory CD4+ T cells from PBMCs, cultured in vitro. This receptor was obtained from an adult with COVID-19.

The CDR3, as DNA: TGTGCCAGCAGTGAGCGGGACAGTCCCTACAATGAGCAGTTCTTC. Translating it yields CASSERDSPYNEQFF. The V call is TRBV25-1, the J call TRBJ2-1, with a tentative D call TRBD1 (7 bases). The V gene's germline CDR1 is MGHDK and CDR2 SYGVNS. The CDR3 is made up of 15 amino acids. V lost 3 bases and J lost 2, with 11 bases in between.